This T cell receptor beta chain was observed in a study of blood T cell repertoires in COVID-19. This clone was detected once. The CDR3 has 15 amino acids. Trimming removed 6 bases from V and 3 bases from J; junction bases left unmatched: 7. Looked up from germline, CDR1 is MNHEY and CDR2 is SVGAGI. Original methodology: By means of reference gene primer amplification, nucleated cell counts were estimated. This table comes from immunoSEQ multiplex PCR, and its TCRdb copy is limited to in-frame clones, with some not included. Clone size and V and J calls were adopted from that table, with D and trimming inferred from the DNA. The sample contains under 250,000 clones, about 91% of which appear only once. Ages ranged from about 18 to 89 years, with residence in about two dozen US areas.

Sequenced sample: PBMCs or T cells enriched from blood (not recorded which). The receptor was isolated from a woman in her 30s with acute COVID-19. This sequence joins TRBV6-5 and TRBJ2-7; 11 bases agree with TRBD2. The CDR3 nucleotides read TGTGCCAGCAGACAGGGACTAGCGGAGATCTACGAGCAGTACTTC. It yields the protein CASRQGLAEIYEQYF.